The text below deals with one T cell receptor (beta chain). Its matching antigen is unknown. After constant-region reverse-primer amplification, full-length variable regions underwent semi-nested PCR with Nested Universal Primer A. TCRdb re-called the 5' RACE reads through MiXCR, storing one row per CDR3 protein. The sample includes approximately 40,000 distinct CDR3 sequences, approximately 22% of them seen just once. Study observations and caveats: Tumor memory CD4+ T cell TCR gene usage was found to cluster with blood and lymph node memory CD4+ cells and with lymph node naive CD4+ cells. Tumor Treg TCRs overlapped most with tumor naive CD4+ cells.

This CDR3 region has 14 residues. Germline-derived CDR1 and CDR2 are GTSNPN and SVGIG (reference sequence). J lost 10 bases, V lost 1 base, and 8 bases had no gene match. Tregs were sorted as CD4+CD25+CD127-/low cells. The sequence came from a female donor with breast cancer. The chain recombines TRBV30 with TRBJ1-5; TRBD1 matches 9 bases. Input material: Tregs sorted from blood. Here the CDR3 DNA reads TGTGCCTGGAGTGCGAACAGGGGGCGCAGCCCCCAGCATTTT. Its translation is CAWSANRGRSPQHF.